Listed here are 10 T cell receptor beta chains from one sample, sequenced in a study of shared clonotypes between healthy human individuals. Sequencing used immunoSEQ multiplex PCR; TCRdb keeps in-frame clones, though not all of them. The sample holds just over 2,000,000 clones, around 96% seen once. CD8 cells regarded as naive lacked CD45RO, were positively chosen for CCR7, and omitted terminally differentiated effector memory CD45RA+ cells. Sequencing was carried out using naive CD8+ T cells sorted from blood. The receptors were sampled from a man aged 18 to 29 in good health.

V is TRBV29-1 and J is TRBJ1-2; D ambiguous. Germline V gene lookup returns CDR1 SQVTM and CDR2 ANQGSEA. V was trimmed by 6 bases and J by 6 bases, leaving 14 bases between them. The CDR3 is made up of 12 amino acids. CDR3 coding DNA: TGCAGCGTCCTTGACACGGACCATGGCTACACCTTC. Protein: CSVLDTDHGYTF.

Notes on this clone: Within the sample, other DNA sequences also encode this same CDR3. The chain has TRBV9 and TRBJ2-7; 10 bases are shared with TRBD1. The V segment lost 2 bases and the J segment 2 bases; nucleotides outside the gene matches: 1. The CDR3 is made up of 14 amino acids. CDR1 and CDR2 (germline): SGDLS, YYNGEE. The CDR3 loop reads CASSVGQGAYEQYF. The CDR3 DNA follows: TGTGCCAGCAGCGTCGGACAGGGGGCCTACGAGCAGTACTTC. The variable domain in full, with the rest retrieved from reference TRBV9 and TRBJ2-7, is DSGVTQTPKHLITATGQRVTLRCSPRSGDLSVYWYQQSLDQGLQFLIQYYNGEERAKGNILERFSAQQFPDLHSELNLSSLELGDSALYFCASSVGQGAYEQYFGPGTRLTVT.

The rearrangement joins TRBV11-2 to TRBJ1-2; D not certain. Per the germline V gene, CDR1 is SGHAT and CDR2 is FQNNGV. The ends were cut back, 4 bases at V and 5 bases at J, with 5 bases in the middle. The CDR3 totals 11 residues. CDR3 in DNA: TGTGCCAGCAGCTCGTATTATGGCTACACCTTC. It specifies CASSSYYGYTF.

The gene calls are TRBV10-1 and TRBJ2-1, with 9 bases fitting TRBD1. The germline V gene has CDR1 WNHNN and CDR2 SYGVQD (reference sequence). The CDR3 loop spans 15 amino acids. V gave up 3 bases and J gave up 5 bases; unmatched junction bases: 5. CDR3 DNA sequence: TGCGCCAGCAGTGATGGAACAGGGGGCCACAATGAGCAGTTCTTC. Its protein is CASSDGTGGHNEQFF.

CDR3 DNA sequence: TGTGCCAGCAGCTTCGGGGCCCCTACCAGTACCGGGGAGCTGTTTTTT. As protein: CASSFGAPTSTGELFF. V usage is TRBV11-1 and J usage is TRBJ2-2, with D perhaps being TRBD1 or TRBD2 (5 bases each). The CDR3 consists of 16 residues. Per the germline V gene, CDR1 is SGHAT and CDR2 is FQDESV (reference sequence). The ends were cut back, 3 bases at V and 5 bases at J, with 16 bases in the middle.

On this clone: Other nucleotide sequences in the sample specify the same CDR3. The chain employs TRBV30 and TRBJ2-7, with 10 bases matching TRBD1. Germline CDR1 GTSNPN, CDR2 SVGIG (reference sequence). The CDR3 is 14 residues long. V shed 3 bases, J shed 2 bases, and the junction held 4 bases outside the gene matches. The CDR3 reads CAWSYGTGAYEQYF. The CDR3 region has the DNA TGTGCCTGGAGCTATGGGACAGGGGCCTACGAGCAGTACTTC.

As concerns this clone: This same CDR3 is encoded by further DNA sequences in the sample. V usage is TRBV29-1 and J usage is TRBJ2-1; 7 bases fit TRBD1. Germline V gives CDR1 SQVTM, CDR2 ANQGSEA. The CDR3 is made up of 12 amino acids. V trimming: 3 bases; J trimming: 6 bases; junction bases outside the gene matches: 2. Here the CDR3 DNA reads TGCAGCGTTGACCCAGGGGGCAATGAGCAGTTCTTC. It translates to CSVDPGGNEQFF.

The table lists this clone with a count of one. The V gene is TRBV6-1, the J gene TRBJ2-7; 8 bases fit TRBD2. Germline V gene lookup returns CDR1 MNHNS and CDR2 SASEGT. This CDR3 is 12 amino acids long. The J segment lost 7 bases and the V segment lost 7 bases, leaving 6 bases of the junction unmatched. CDR3 in amino acids: CASTLPGGEQYF. The CDR3 DNA follows: TGTGCCAGCACTCTCCCGGGGGGGGAGCAGTACTTC.

The chain links TRBV2 to TRBJ2-7, with 8 bases aligning to TRBD2. The CDR3 is made up of 15 amino acids. Germline CDR1 SNHLY, CDR2 FYNNEI. Trimming cost V 6 bases and J 0 bases; bases outside gene matches: 7. The CDR3 DNA follows: TGTGCCAGCAGAGAAAGCGGGGGTAACTCCTACGAGCAGTACTTC. Translating gives CASRESGGNSYEQYF.

The V gene is TRBV5-1, the J gene TRBJ2-7; TRBD1 agrees at 8 bases. Losses at the gene ends were 0 bases for V and 3 bases for J; bases not matched to a gene: 5. This CDR3 is built from 15 residues. Per the germline V gene, CDR1 is SGHRS and CDR2 is YFSETQ. Here the CDR3 reads CASSLAQGVYYEQYF. The CDR3 DNA reads TGCGCCAGCAGCTTGGCACAGGGGGTCTACTACGAGCAGTACTTC.